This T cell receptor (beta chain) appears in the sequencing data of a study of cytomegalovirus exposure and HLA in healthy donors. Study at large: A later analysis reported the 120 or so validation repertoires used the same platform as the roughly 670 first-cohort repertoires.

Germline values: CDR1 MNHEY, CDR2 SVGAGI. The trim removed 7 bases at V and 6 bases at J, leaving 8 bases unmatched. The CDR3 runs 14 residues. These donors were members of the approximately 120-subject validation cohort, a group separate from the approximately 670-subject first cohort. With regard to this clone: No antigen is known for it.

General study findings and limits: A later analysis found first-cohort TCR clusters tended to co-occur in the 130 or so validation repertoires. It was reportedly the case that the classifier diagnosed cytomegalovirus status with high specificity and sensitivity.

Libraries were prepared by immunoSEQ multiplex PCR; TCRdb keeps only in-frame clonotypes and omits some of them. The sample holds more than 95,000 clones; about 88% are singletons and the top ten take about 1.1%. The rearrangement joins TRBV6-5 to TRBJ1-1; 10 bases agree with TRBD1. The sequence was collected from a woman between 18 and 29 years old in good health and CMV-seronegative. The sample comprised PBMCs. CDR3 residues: CASTDGQGVSEAFF. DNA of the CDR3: TGTGCCAGCACCGACGGACAGGGGGTTTCTGAAGCTTTCTTT.